The 20 T cell receptor beta chains given below trace back to one sample, sequenced in a study of CD8 T cells in Susac syndrome. Random hexamers were used to reverse transcribe roughly 0.5 to 1 ug of RNA. TCRdb re-derived calls from the immunoSEQ multiplex PCR reads in MiXCR, one entry per CDR3 protein. The top ten clones hold approximately 0.094% of a sample with about 240,000 distinct CDR3 sequences, 90% to 96% of them seen once. Sequenced: CD4+ T cells from PBMCs. The receptors were sampled from a human donor with Susac syndrome.

This chain uses TRBV5-1 with TRBJ2-7; maybe TRBD1 (6 bases). The germline V and J ends were trimmed by 0 bases and 5 bases, with 18 bases remaining between them. This CDR3 contains 16 residues. The germline gives CDR1 SGHRS, CDR2 YFSETQ. CDR3 amino acids: CASSLVPQDRAHEQYF. CDR3 in DNA: TGCGCCAGCAGCTTGGTACCGCAGGACAGAGCCCACGAGCAGTACTTC. The full variable domain, completed using reference TRBV5-1 and TRBJ2-7, is KAGVTQTPRYLIKTRGQQVTLSCSPISGHRSVSWYQQTPGQGLQFLFEYFSETQRNKGNFPGRFSGRQFSNSRSEMNVSTLELGDSALYLCASSLVPQDRAHEQYFGPGTRLTVT.

The chain recombines TRBV5-4 with TRBJ2-1, with D uncertain. The length of the CDR3 is 13 residues. Germline CDR1 reads SGHNT; CDR2 reads YYREEE (reference sequence). The V end was cut by 1 base, the J end by 4 bases, with 6 bases between. CDR3 nucleotide sequence: TGTGCCAGCAGCTTGTGGCGGTACAATGAGCAGTTCTTC. Protein sequence: CASSLWRYNEQFF.

This chain connects TRBV5-4 to TRBJ2-5, with D possibly being TRBD2 (6 bases). The CDR3 sequence is 14 residues long. The germline V gene has CDR1 SGHNT and CDR2 YYREEE (reference sequence). The V and J ends lost 3 bases and 5 bases respectively, with 14 bases between them. The CDR3 sequence: CASSWGVRGETQYF. The DNA for the CDR3 is TGTGCCAGCAGCTGGGGGGTAAGGGGTGAGACCCAGTACTTC.

This sequence joins TRBV20-1 and TRBJ1-5; a weak D match, TRBD1 (5 bases). The CDR3 loop spans 13 amino acids. Germline lookup yields CDR1 DFQATT and CDR2 SNEGSKA (reference sequence). The germline V and J ends were trimmed by 3 bases and 4 bases, with 10 bases remaining between them. The CDR3 protein is CSARDTQNQPQHF. Here the CDR3 DNA reads TGCAGTGCTAGGGACACCCAGAATCAGCCCCAGCATTTT.

The V gene is TRBV3-1, the J gene TRBJ2-6; D not certain. CDR1 LGHDT and CDR2 YNNKEL come from the germline V gene (reference sequence). V gave up 1 base and J gave up 1 base, with 5 bases separating them. The CDR3 length is 15 residues. The CDR3 loop reads CASSQGPSGANVLTF. The DNA for the CDR3 is TGTGCCAGCAGCCAAGGGCCATCTGGGGCCAACGTCCTGACTTTC.

V gene TRBV4-2 combines with J gene TRBJ2-4; D gene uncertain. The germline V gene encodes CDR1 LGHNA and CDR2 YNFKEQ. This CDR3 spans 17 amino acids. V was shortened by 0 bases and J by 2 bases, with 14 bases between the two germline ends. CDR3 region: CASSQDRSWGTKNIQYF. The CDR3 nucleotides are TGTGCCAGCAGCCAAGATAGGAGTTGGGGAACCAAAAACATTCAGTACTTC.

This chain uses TRBV9 with TRBJ1-5; 7 bases align to TRBD1. This CDR3 is 15 amino acids long. V trimming: 4 bases; J trimming: 0 bases; junction bases outside the gene matches: 4. Germline CDR1 and CDR2: SGDLS and YYNGEE. The CDR3 nucleotides read TGTGCCAGCAGCCAGGGGGGGAATAGCAATCAGCCCCAGCATTTT. Its translation: CASSQGGNSNQPQHF.

The chain has TRBV29-1 and TRBJ1-1; D ambiguous. Germline V gene sequence: CDR1 SQVTM, CDR2 ANQGSEA. Trimming removed 5 bases from V and 1 base from J, with 14 bases in between. The CDR3 runs 14 residues. CDR3 in DNA: TGCAGCGTTCAAAAAGCTGGAGCGAACACTGAAGCTTTCTTT. Residues: CSVQKAGANTEAFF.

The chain couples TRBV7-9 to TRBJ2-2; D remains unclear. The CDR3 contains 12 residues. Germline CDR1 reads SEHNR; CDR2 reads FQNEAQ (reference sequence). The germline V and J ends were trimmed by 6 bases and 6 bases, with 8 bases remaining between them. DNA for the CDR3: TGTGCCAGCAGTGATATCGCCGGGGAGCTGTTTTTT. Its translation: CASSDIAGELFF.

In its sample, this clonotype was seen once. CDR3 sequence: CAWSVPSGGAGGRNEQFF. The CDR3 nucleotides read TGTGCCTGGAGTGTACCCTCCGGAGGGGCGGGAGGGAGAAATGAGCAGTTCTTC. The chain links TRBV30 to TRBJ2-1, with TRBD2 matching over 9 bases. CDR1 GTSNPN and CDR2 SVGIG come from the germline V gene (reference sequence). V gave up 0 bases and J gave up 7 bases; unmatched junction bases: 16. The length of the CDR3 is 18 residues.

V and J are TRBV12-3 or TRBV12-4 and TRBJ1-1, with D perhaps matching TRBD1 (5 bases). The CDR3 consists of 14 residues. Trimming removed 2 bases from V and 5 bases from J, with 12 bases in between. The CDR3 region has the DNA TGTGCCAGCAGTTTAAACCCGGGGGGTACTGAAGCTTTCTTT. This translates into CASSLNPGGTEAFF.

This clonotype was observed a handful of times. The genes are TRBV20-1 and TRBJ1-5, with 8 positions matching TRBD1. V lost 3 bases and J lost 0; bases outside the gene matches: 1. Germline CDR1 reads DFQATT; CDR2 reads SNEGSKA (reference sequence). The CDR3 has 14 amino acids. CDR3: CSARGTGSNQPQHF. CDR3 bases: TGCAGTGCTAGGGGGACAGGTAGCAATCAGCCCCAGCATTTT.

This clonotype was detected only a few times. Compared with germline, one end of the junction differs, possibly owing to a read error. The rearrangement links TRBV7-7 to TRBJ2-1, with a tentative D call TRBD2 (6 bases). This CDR3 spans 15 amino acids. CDR1 is SSHAT, CDR2 FNYEAQ, per germline (reference sequence). CDR3 DNA: TGTGCTAGCAGCTTGGGGGGTAGCACCTACAATGAGCAGTTCTTC. Its translation: CASSLGGSTYNEQFF.

The rearrangement joins TRBV30 to TRBJ1-2; tentatively, D is TRBD1 (5 bases). The V end lost 0 bases, the J end lost 4 bases, and 6 bases lay between the germline ends. CDR3 length: 12 residues. The germline V gene encodes CDR1 GTSNPN and CDR2 SVGIG (reference sequence). The CDR3 nucleotides are TGTGCCTGGAGTGTCGGGGGCTATGGCTACACCTTC. Translation: CAWSVGGYGYTF.

The V call is TRBV28, the J call TRBJ1-2, with 7 positions matching TRBD1. CDR1 and CDR2 (germline): MDHEN, SYDVKM. This CDR3 has 13 residues. Trimming took 6 bases from V and 5 from J; bases not matched to a gene: 6. CDR3 in amino acids: CASSPTGEYGYTF. As DNA, the CDR3 is TGTGCCAGCAGCCCCACAGGGGAGTATGGCTACACCTTC.

The chain is built from TRBV30 and TRBJ1-2, with 7 bases matching TRBD1. Losses at the gene ends were 2 bases for V and 6 bases for J; bases not matched to a gene: 6. The germline gives CDR1 GTSNPN, CDR2 SVGIG (reference sequence). There are 13 residues in the CDR3. As DNA, the CDR3 is TGTGCCTGGAGTCGGGACAGAGCCGATGGCTACACCTTC. It encodes CAWSRDRADGYTF.

The sample holds one count of this clonotype. This chain links TRBV6-5 with TRBJ1-5; tentatively, D is TRBD1 (6 bases). The CDR3 contains 16 residues. The V and J ends lost 4 bases and 3 bases respectively, with 16 bases between them. Germline CDR1 MNHEY, CDR2 SVGAGI. In nucleotides, the CDR3 is TGTGCCAGCAGTTCCCTCGGGGGGGCCATCAATCAGCCCCAGCATTTT. As protein: CASSSLGGAINQPQHF.

This clonotype was seen a single time. This sequence joins TRBV5-6 and TRBJ2-5, with 8 bases identical to TRBD2. With V trimmed by 4 bases and J by 2 bases, 10 bases remained unmatched. The CDR3 extends over 16 amino acids. CDR1 and CDR2 (germline): SGHDT, YYEEEE. The CDR3 is CASSNPIREGQETQYF. The CDR3 region has the DNA TGTGCCAGCAGCAACCCTATCCGGGAGGGACAAGAGACCCAGTACTTC.

The genes are TRBV7-8 and TRBJ2-5; 8 positions agree with TRBD1. The junction had 9 bases not matched to a gene; V was cut back by 5 bases and J by 10 bases. The CDR3 spans 13 residues. CDR1 is SGHVS, CDR2 FQNEAQ, per germline. For the CDR3, the DNA is TGTGCCAGCAGCCAGACGGCAGGGGGCGACCAGTACTTC. Encoded protein: CASSQTAGGDQYF.

This sequence joins TRBV29-1 and TRBJ2-5; D is possibly TRBD1 (5 bases). V lost 4 bases, J lost 3 bases, and 12 bases lay in between. CDR1 SQVTM and CDR2 ANQGSEA come from the germline V gene. The CDR3 totals 13 residues. The CDR3: CSVVGHLKETQYF. The CDR3 DNA is TGCAGCGTTGTGGGGCACTTGAAAGAGACCCAGTACTTC.